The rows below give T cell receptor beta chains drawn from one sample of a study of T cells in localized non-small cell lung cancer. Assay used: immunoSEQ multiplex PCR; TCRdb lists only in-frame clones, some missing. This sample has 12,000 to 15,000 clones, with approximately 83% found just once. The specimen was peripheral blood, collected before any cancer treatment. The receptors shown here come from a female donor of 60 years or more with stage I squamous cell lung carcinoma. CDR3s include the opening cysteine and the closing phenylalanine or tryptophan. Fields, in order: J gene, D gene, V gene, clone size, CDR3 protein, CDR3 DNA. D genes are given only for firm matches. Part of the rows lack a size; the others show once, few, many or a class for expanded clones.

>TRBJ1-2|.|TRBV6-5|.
CASSRQDYGYTF
TGTGCCAGCAGCCGCCAAGACTATGGCTACACCTTC
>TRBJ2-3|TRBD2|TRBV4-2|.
CASSESGTSTDTQYF
TGTGCCAGCAGTGAGAGCGGGACTAGCACAGATACGCAGTATTTT
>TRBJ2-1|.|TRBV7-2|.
CASSPNAGFVDEQFF
TGTGCCAGCAGTCCGAACGCGGGTTTCGTCGATGAGCAGTTCTTC
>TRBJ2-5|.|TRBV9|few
CASSFHESRTEQETQYF
TGTGCCAGCAGCTTCCACGAGAGTCGGACCGAACAAGAGACCCAGTACTTC
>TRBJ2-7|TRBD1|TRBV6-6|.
CASSYRQGASYEQYF
TGTGCCAGCAGTTACCGACAGGGTGCATCCTACGAGCAGTACTTC
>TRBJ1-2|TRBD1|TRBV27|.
CAARSQGAGSYGYTF
TGTGCCGCTCGGTCCCAGGGGGCGGGTAGCTATGGCTACACCTTC
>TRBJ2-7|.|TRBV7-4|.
CASSPPGQYF
TGTGCCAGCAGCCCGCCCGGGCAGTACTTC
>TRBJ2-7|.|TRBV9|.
CASSVAPGRNEQYF
TGTGCCAGCAGCGTAGCTCCAGGGCGGAACGAGCAGTACTTC
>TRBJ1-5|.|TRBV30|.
CAWRNGGARGNQPQHF
TGTGCCTGGAGAAATGGGGGGGCTAGGGGCAATCAGCCCCAGCATTTT
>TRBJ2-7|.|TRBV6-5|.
CASSYPYHEQYF
TGTGCCAGCAGTTACCCCTACCACGAGCAGTACTTC
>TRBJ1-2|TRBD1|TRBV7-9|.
CASSLLTGNYGYTF
TGTGCCAGCAGCTTACTGACAGGGAACTATGGCTACACCTTC
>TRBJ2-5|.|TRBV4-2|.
CASSQDLGAGETQYF
TGTGCCAGCAGCCAAGATCTTGGGGCGGGAGAGACCCAGTACTTC
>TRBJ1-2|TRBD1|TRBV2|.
CATCPPPGQGNYGYTF
TGTGCCACTTGCCCCCCACCGGGACAGGGAAACTATGGCTACACCTTC
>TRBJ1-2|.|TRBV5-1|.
CASSLGTDLGGYTF
TGCGCCAGCAGCTTGGGTACGGACTTGGGTGGCTACACCTTC
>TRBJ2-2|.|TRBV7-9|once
CASTQGGSGELFF
TGTGCCAGCACCCAAGGGGGATCCGGGGAGCTGTTTTTT
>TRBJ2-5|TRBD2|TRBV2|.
CASRTSGGETQYF
TGTGCCAGCAGGACTAGCGGGGGGGAGACCCAGTACTTC
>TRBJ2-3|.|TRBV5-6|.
CASSLYGGLTSTDTQYF
TGTGCCAGCAGCTTGTACGGGGGTTTAACTAGCACAGATACGCAGTATTTT
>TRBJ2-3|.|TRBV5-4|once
CASSLAAGSTDTQYF
TGTGCCAGCAGCTTGGCGGCAGGGTCGACAGATACGCAGTATTTT
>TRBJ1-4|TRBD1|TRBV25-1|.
CAARGDRGSEKLFF
TGTGCCGCGAGAGGGGACAGGGGTTCTGAAAAACTGTTTTTT
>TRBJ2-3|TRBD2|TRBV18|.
CASSPPLTSGGETDTQYF
TGTGCCAGCTCACCACCCTTGACTAGCGGGGGAGAAACAGATACGCAGTATTTT
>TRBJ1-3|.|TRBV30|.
CAWTVGGTGNTIYF
TGTGCCTGGACCGTGGGCGGTACGGGAAACACCATATATTTT
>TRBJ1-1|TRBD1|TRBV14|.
CASSSRDRPLEAFF
TGTGCCAGCAGCAGTCGGGACAGGCCTCTTGAAGCTTTCTTT
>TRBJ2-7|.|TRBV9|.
CASSVQGVPYEQYF
TGTGCCAGCAGCGTACAGGGTGTGCCCTACGAGCAGTACTTC
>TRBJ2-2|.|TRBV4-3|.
CASSQDPPGNTGELFF
TGCGCCAGCAGCCAAGATCCTCCCGGGAACACCGGGGAGCTGTTTTTT
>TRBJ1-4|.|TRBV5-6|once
CASSPYGGGLGKLFF
TGTGCCAGCAGCCCTTACGGCGGGGGGCTGGGGAAACTGTTTTTT
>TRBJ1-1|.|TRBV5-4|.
CASSLEATTNTEAFF
TGTGCCAGCAGCTTGGAGGCGACAACGAACACTGAAGCTTTCTTT
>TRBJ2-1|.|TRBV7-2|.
CASRKEVFANEQFF
TGTGCCAGCAGAAAGGAGGTCTTCGCCAATGAGCAGTTCTTC
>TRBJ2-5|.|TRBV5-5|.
CASGRGPQETQYF
TGTGCCAGCGGGCGGGGGCCCCAAGAGACCCAGTACTTC